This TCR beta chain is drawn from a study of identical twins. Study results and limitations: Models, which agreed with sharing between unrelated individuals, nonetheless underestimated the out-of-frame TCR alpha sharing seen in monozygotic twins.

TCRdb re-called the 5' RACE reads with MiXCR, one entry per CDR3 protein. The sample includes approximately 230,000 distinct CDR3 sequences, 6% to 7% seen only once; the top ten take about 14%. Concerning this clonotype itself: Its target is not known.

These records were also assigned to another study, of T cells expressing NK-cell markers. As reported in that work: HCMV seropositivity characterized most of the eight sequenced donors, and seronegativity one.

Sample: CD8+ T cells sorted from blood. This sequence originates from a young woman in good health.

As DNA, the CDR3 is TGCAGTGCTAGAGGCCTAGCGGGAGAGGTTCGAGAGACCCAGTACTTC. Its protein is CSARGLAGEVRETQYF. The chain links TRBV20-1 to TRBJ2-5; 10 bases fit TRBD2. There are 16 residues in the CDR3. Germline values: CDR1 DFQATT, CDR2 SNEGSKA (reference sequence). J gave up 4 bases and V 1 base, and 9 bases lay outside the gene matches.